A selection of T cell receptor beta chains follows, all from one sample in a study of technical replicates of blood from a handful of donors. Some clones are missing from TCRdb's copy, which holds only in-frame ones; the method was immunoSEQ multiplex PCR. This sample carries under 55,000 clones, approximately 94% of them seen once, and the ten largest clones take 0.39%. The sequenced sample consisted of T cells isolated from PBMCs. These receptors originate from a human donor in good health. CDR3s include the opening cysteine and the closing phenylalanine or tryptophan. D genes are given only for firm matches. Size values are once, few and many counts, or a class for expanded clones, and some rows have none.

D	J	size	V	CDR3	DNA
NA	TRBJ2-1	NA	TRBV13	CASSSKDSNNEQFF	TGTGCCAGCAGCAGTAAGGACAGTAACAATGAGCAGTTCTTC
NA	TRBJ1-1	NA	TRBV7-9	CASSFGADISYMNTEAFF	TGTGCCAGCAGCTTTGGTGCGGATATAAGCTACATGAACACTGAAGCTTTCTTT
NA	TRBJ1-3	NA	TRBV5-1	CASSGTGGGNTIYF	TGCGCCAGCAGCGGAACGGGGGGTGGAAACACCATATATTTT
NA	TRBJ2-1	NA	TRBV10-3	CAIGVRVTDEQFF	TGTGCCATCGGTGTGAGGGTGACCGATGAGCAGTTCTTC
NA	TRBJ2-5	once	TRBV12-5	CASLTQETQYF	TGTGCTAGTCTGACACAAGAGACCCAGTACTTC
TRBD2	TRBJ2-7	NA	TRBV28	CASSFPVLAGVVREQYF	TGTGCCAGCAGTTTCCCAGTCCTAGCGGGAGTGGTTCGGGAGCAGTACTTC
NA	TRBJ1-5	NA	TRBV19	CASSLRGVQPQHF	TGTGCCAGTAGTTTACGGGGTGTGCAGCCCCAGCATTTT
TRBD2	TRBJ2-7	NA	TRBV4-1	CASSHPPGPSGYEQYF	TGCGCCAGCAGCCATCCCCCCGGGCCTAGCGGCTACGAGCAGTACTTC
NA	TRBJ2-7	NA	TRBV5-1	CASSKEGSGGYEQYF	TGCGCCAGCAGCAAGGAGGGTTCAGGGGGCTACGAGCAGTACTTC
TRBD1	TRBJ1-5	NA	TRBV7-9	CASSLNRGSNQPQHF	TGTGCCAGCAGCCTAAACAGGGGTAGCAATCAGCCCCAGCATTTT
TRBD1	TRBJ2-7	NA	TRBV30	CAWSGQGVSEQYF	TGTGCCTGGAGTGGACAGGGTGTTTCCGAGCAGTACTTC
NA	TRBJ2-7	NA	TRBV5-1	CASSGTGTYEQYF	TGCGCCAGCAGCGGAACCGGGACCTACGAGCAGTACTTC
TRBD2	TRBJ2-2	once	TRBV4-3	CASSPRLAALGGELFF	TGCGCCAGCAGCCCCCGACTAGCGGCCCTTGGCGGGGAGCTGTTTTTT
TRBD2	TRBJ2-7	NA	TRBV30	CAWSFGGGPGEQYF	TGTGCCTGGAGTTTCGGGGGAGGGCCGGGGGAGCAGTACTTC
NA	TRBJ2-2	NA	TRBV5-1	CASSLGQGITGELFF	TGCGCCAGCAGCTTAGGCCAGGGTATCACCGGGGAGCTGTTTTTT
TRBD2	TRBJ2-1	NA	TRBV7-2	CASSLVGGDEQFF	TGTGCCAGCAGCTTAGTGGGGGGGGATGAGCAGTTCTTC
NA	TRBJ1-4	NA	TRBV30	CAWAQGEKLFF	TGTGCCTGGGCCCAGGGTGAAAAACTGTTTTTT
NA	TRBJ2-2	NA	TRBV29-1	CSVLRGGELFF	TGCAGCGTTCTAAGGGGCGGGGAGCTGTTTTTT
NA	TRBJ2-2	NA	TRBV6-1	CATSEGRGHGELFF	TGTGCCACCTCGGAAGGGCGGGGGCACGGGGAGCTGTTTTTT
TRBD2	TRBJ2-7	NA	TRBV6-1	CASMGGPQYEQYF	TGTGCCAGCATGGGAGGGCCCCAGTACGAGCAGTACTTC
TRBD2	TRBJ2-3	NA	TRBV9	CASSERLAVTDTQYF	TGTGCCAGCAGCGAGAGACTAGCGGTCACAGATACGCAGTATTTT
TRBD1	TRBJ2-7	NA	TRBV9	CASSPTGDSSYEQYF	TGTGCCAGCAGCCCAACAGGGGACAGCTCCTACGAGCAGTACTTC
NA	TRBJ2-1	NA	TRBV18	CASSLVLAAYNEQFF	TGTGCCAGCTCACTCGTACTAGCTGCTTACAATGAGCAGTTCTTC
NA	TRBJ1-3	NA	TRBV2	CASTRTVGNTIYF	TGTGCCAGCACTAGGACAGTCGGAAACACCATATATTTT
TRBD2	TRBJ2-3	NA	TRBV15	CATSRDGLAGASTDTQYF	TGTGCCACCAGCAGAGATGGTCTAGCGGGTGCTAGCACAGATACGCAGTATTTT
TRBD1	TRBJ1-5	NA	TRBV19	CASSISRTGVQPQHF	TGTGCCAGTAGTATATCTAGGACAGGAGTTCAGCCCCAGCATTTT
TRBD1	TRBJ1-2	NA	TRBV6-5	CASSEGTGNYGYTF	TGTGCCAGCAGTGAGGGGACAGGGAACTATGGCTACACCTTC
TRBD2	TRBJ2-5	NA	TRBV4-1	CASSQGLAGVLQETQYF	TGCGCCAGCAGCCAAGGGCTAGCGGGAGTCCTCCAAGAGACCCAGTACTTC
NA	TRBJ2-7	NA	TRBV20-1	CSARDGRKQYF	TGCAGTGCTAGAGATGGCAGGAAGCAGTACTTC
NA	TRBJ2-7	NA	TRBV9	CASSTGQSYEQYF	TGTGCCAGCAGCACAGGCCAATCCTACGAGCAGTACTTC
NA	TRBJ2-5	NA	TRBV29-1	CSVERETQYF	TGCAGCGTTGAACGGGAGACCCAGTACTTC
NA	TRBJ2-7	NA	TRBV5-1	CASSFGGASYEQYF	TGCGCCAGCAGCTTTGGAGGGGCTTCCTACGAGCAGTACTTC
NA	TRBJ1-3	NA	TRBV7-3	CASSLTDGLSGNTIYF	TGTGCCAGCAGCTTAACAGACGGACTCTCTGGAAACACCATATATTTT
TRBD2	TRBJ2-4	NA	TRBV18	CASSLMTSQNIQYF	TGTGCCAGCTCACTCATGACTAGCCAAAACATTCAGTACTTC
TRBD1	TRBJ1-1	NA	TRBV4-1	CASSQLPGTGISTEAFF	TGCGCCAGCAGCCAACTGCCCGGGACAGGGATCTCCACTGAAGCTTTCTTT
NA	TRBJ2-3	NA	TRBV19	CASSIIAAPGTQYF	TGTGCCAGTAGTATTATAGCGGCCCCAGGTACGCAGTATTTT
TRBD2	TRBJ2-7	NA	TRBV4-1	CASSQRTSGSYEQYF	TGCGCCAGCAGCCAAAGGACTAGCGGGAGTTACGAGCAGTACTTC
NA	TRBJ2-7	NA	TRBV5-1	CASSWGDPRYEQYF	TGCGCCAGCAGCTGGGGGGATCCAAGGTACGAGCAGTACTTC
NA	TRBJ2-7	NA	TRBV19	CASSPQDSYEQYF	TGTGCCAGTAGTCCCCAGGATTCCTACGAGCAGTACTTC
NA	TRBJ1-3	NA	TRBV7-6	CASRDGNTIYF	TGTGCCAGCCGGGATGGAAACACCATATATTTT